This TCR beta chain was recorded in a study of response to subunit inactivated influenza vaccine. General study findings and limits: T cells newly recruited by each seasonal influenza vaccination are few, the authors suggested.

TCRdb reprocessed the RT-PCR reads via MiXCR and lists one record per CDR3 protein. Among roughly 760,000 distinct CDR3 sequences listed, less than 25% were seen once. This clonotype has more than one count but fewer than ten. The antigen remains unidentified. The CDR3 covers 15 residues. Germline V lookup: CDR1 LGHNA, CDR2 YSLEER. The V gene end was trimmed by 0 bases and the J gene end by 4 bases; junction bases not matched to a gene: 3. V usage is TRBV4-3 and J usage is TRBJ2-5, with 9 positions matching TRBD2. The specimen comprised PBMCs from blood, sampled 5 days after vaccination. The origin of this receptor is a man between 45 and 60 years old who received an inactivated influenza vaccine. CDR3 sequence reads: CASSQETSGPETQYF. Here the CDR3 DNA reads TGCGCCAGCAGCCAAGAGACTAGCGGACCAGAGACCCAGTACTTC.